The T cell receptor beta chain under discussion was sequenced for a study of cytomegalovirus exposure and HLA in healthy donors (dated by TCRdb to 2016 to 2017). Looking at the study overall: In an earlier analysis of fewer than 750 of the donors, under 300 Gb of sequence data and some 120 million unique TCR beta sequences from roughly 200 million T cells were reported. Approximately 300 gigabases of sequencing data and 78 million or so unique TCR sequences were included in an early release covering roughly 600 HLA-typed donors. Among the roughly 430 genotyped donors, roughly 80% belonged to the genetic ancestry cluster associated with self-reported Caucasian donors. The study aimed to test whether signatures of past pathogen exposure could be identified by cataloging public T cell receptors. Using immunosequencing, the study profiled T cell repertoires from 500 to 800 subjects and related those repertoires to cytomegalovirus serostatus. In addition to the first cohort of around 670 subjects, a separate validation cohort of 130 or so different subjects was used. To predict cytomegalovirus infection status, the study brought together high-throughput TCR immunosequencing, statistical association of individual TCRs with disease status, and machine learning. A later analysis re-analyzed previously published TCR beta repertoires from roughly 630 donors and added high-resolution HLA genotyping to study TCR occurrence patterns. In the later analysis, no new phenotypic data were used to find candidate immune exposures; instead, reliance was placed on TCR beta sequences and their occurrence across donors. To decide whether each TCR beta V gene segment behaved as functional or pseudogenic, an earlier analysis of some 580 of the donors relied on high-throughput TCR beta sequencing. Alongside the repertoire data, information on donor age, sex, ethnicity and CMV serostatus was compiled. In a later genetic analysis, genome-wide SNP genotypes for about 55% of the roughly 670 donors were used, and that subset was treated as a discovery cohort. Every repertoire in the discovery cohort had been generated on one and the same sequencing platform. Both class I and class II loci were covered by HLA typing, at four-digit resolution. Typing coverage differed by locus: A, B, C, DRB1 and DQB1 were typed in about 620-630 donors, DQA1 in 522, DPA1 in approximately 610, and DPB1 in about 450. Roughly five DR-DQ haplotypes were handled as single units for association and clustering, since linkage in the cohort was strong. Across approximately 400 genotyped donors of the cohort, an average of about 200,000 unique TCR beta nucleotide sequences per donor were sequenced, and 15% to 20% of those sequences were non-productive.

The investigation overall reported the following: Most TCR sequences were seen in very few donors, while some public TCRs were found in many individuals. The earlier analysis of a few hundred of the donors excluded over 15 rarely observed V segments, including chromosome 9 orphons, because counts were too low. Specific HLA alleles were associated with 15,000 to 20,000 TCR beta sequences at a false discovery rate of 0.05 in a later analysis. An association between a missense DCLRE1C variant and V-gene and J-gene trimming of TCR beta chains was found in a later genetic analysis and replicated in an independent cohort. Presence/absence analyses assumed roughly uniform sequencing depth across donors, an assumption that may not hold. Most CMV-associated TCR beta chains appeared to be HLA-restricted in a later analysis, and the HLA associations seemed to be driven largely by CMV exposure. For the cohort, immune exposure information was limited to CMV serostatus. Only TCR beta chains were sequenced in this cohort, and the absence of alpha or paired-chain data limited detectable features. Some IMGT-functional V segments, including TRBV6-2 and TRBV6-3, could not be distinguished by the 87-base-pair reads and were therefore excluded. In both the original and validation cohorts, the classifier was reported to diagnose cytomegalovirus status with high specificity and sensitivity. A few of the identified cytomegalovirus-associated TCR beta chains were confirmed in vitro to be specific for cytomegalovirus antigens. According to a later analysis, TCR association rates differed among HLA loci, with DRB1 alleles showing the most associated TCRs and HLA-C alleles showing the fewest. When HLA alleles, especially DR and DQ, strongly co-occurred, TCR associations were difficult to assign to individual alleles. In a later analysis, HLA-associated TCR beta chains showed more clonal expansion and lower generation probabilities than non-associated chains that were equally common. According to the authors, the approach could potentially be generalized to other disease states and immunological phenotypes. A further reported finding was that TCR beta sequences accurately predicted the HLA-A and HLA-B alleles for most subjects in the first cohort. A later genetic analysis reported fewer N-insertions in productive TCRs among donors in an Asian-associated ancestry cluster than the roughly 650-donor mean. The sequencing pipeline was judged likely to have produced a cluster of highly shared sequence variants as a technical artifact. According to a later analysis, parvovirus B19, influenza, CMV and Epstein-Barr virus appeared linked to several top co-occurrence clusters. An earlier analysis of 450 to 750 of the donors showed that most TCR beta V segments appeared in productive rearrangements either about 87% or about 30% of the time, which broadly matched IMGT annotations. Because HLA typing was missing for some donors at each locus, association tests included only the typed subset. The study gave a list of about 150 TCR beta chains associated with cytomegalovirus. Correlated functional status among segregating V segments might reflect linkage disequilibrium, but an unknown experimental factor could not be ruled out.

About this clone itself: What antigen it recognizes has not been identified. No base quality values were provided; no much bigger clone lies one nucleotide off.

Per the germline V gene (reference sequence), SGHNT is the CDR1 and YYREEE is the CDR2. Reading from cysteine to phenylalanine, the CDR3 counts 12 amino acids. CDR3 DNA only is kept here, 36 bases in frame from base 1. V loses 6 bases of germline sequence and J loses 1 base, and the interval between the two ends is 7 bases. In total, just over 650 healthy bone marrow donors made up the cohort. At the time of sampling, all cohort members were nominally healthy, though unrecorded immune exposures were likely present. The donor was CMV seropositive and was included in the group of approximately 300 seropositive cohort members. A peripheral blood sample was collected from each donor, and TCR beta sequencing was performed on peripheral blood mononuclear cells. The Qiagen DNeasy Blood Extraction Kit was used to extract genomic DNA from the blood cell samples. The protocol used for the library was the immunoSEQ multiplex PCR assay. For the multiplex PCR, a mixture combining 60 forward primers for TCR Vbeta segments and 13 reverse primers for TCR Jbeta segments was used. A multiplex PCR assay on genomic DNA amplified the CDR3 region of rearranged TCR beta genes. The amplified TCR beta libraries were sequenced on the Illumina HiSeq System as 87-base-pair reads. The study's processing was this. In a later analysis, 70 million to 95 million unique TCR beta chains were counted across the roughly 610 repertoires, and around 10 million of these chains were shared by at least two donors. Raw reads were error-corrected and collapsed into unique sequences by a nearest-neighbor algorithm in which closely related sequences were merged to remove PCR and sequencing errors. CDR3 sequences were aligned to IMGT reference sequences to assign V, D and J gene segments. For a sequence to be retained, a match of at least six nucleotides was required to both a V gene segment and a J gene segment. A rearrangement counted as productive if the CDR3 had no stop codons and remained in frame with V and J, and every other rearrangement counted as non-productive. Following IMGT convention, CDR3 was defined as the stretch from the second conserved V-encoded cysteine to the conserved J-encoded phenylalanine. The earlier analysis of a few hundred of the donors excluded any sequence lacking an unambiguous match to a single V gene segment. In an earlier analysis of several hundred of the donors, V segments were called functional above 56.7% productive rearrangements and were called segregating when the between-donor standard deviation exceeded 5%. A statistical classification framework was built for diagnosing cytomegalovirus status from the catalog of TCR beta chain sequences. In a later analysis, TCR nucleotide sequences were compared against IMGT/GENE-DB human TR gene sequences so that V and J genes could be assigned. The TCRdist pipeline was used in a later analysis to assign CDR3 sequences and most-parsimonious VDJ recombination scenarios. A later analysis defined each TCR beta chain by its CDR3 amino acid sequence plus V-gene family, and excluded reads lacking a unique V-gene family. As a way to deal with suspected cross-contamination and a sequencing artifact, a later analysis dropped 592 nucleotide sequences that were highly shared and had low generation probability. For each public chain, a later analysis derived a clonal expansion index from normalized ranks of inferred template counts within each repertoire. A later analysis computed generation probabilities with a VDJ recombination model fitted to out-of-frame rearrangements, and checked the results against IGoR. In a later analysis, TCR-TCR, TCR-HLA and TCR-CMV co-occurrence was scored with hypergeometric tests, and a repertoire-size bias correction was applied to TCR pairs. A later analysis estimated false discovery rates by permuting HLA or CMV assignments 20 times. A later analysis grouped co-occurring TCRs with DBSCAN, adding TCRdist sequence similarity when clustering within HLA-allele-positive subsets. For co-occurrence clustering, repertoires with fewer than 30,000 or more than 120,000 public chains were excluded, along with 4 to 6 repertoires with anomalous nucleotide sharing. TCRdb took over this immuneACCESS table, retaining in-frame rearrangements with V and J assigned. Such tables are incomplete; in checked studies, under half of the missing clones stem from an unresolved V gene, and the remainder is unexplained. V, J and clone size are taken as reported in that table, and D and trimming were inferred from the DNA itself. In all, the sample holds 150,000 to 200,000 clones, and 55% to 80% of those were seen once. In total, the top ten clones hold roughly 4.1% of the sample.

The receptor comes from a woman aged 18-29 years in good health and CMV-seropositive. The sequencing input was PBMCs. The chain is assembled from TRBV5-4 and TRBJ1-1, with TRBD1 tentatively as D gene (5 bases match). The base sequence is TGTGCCAGCATCCAGGGGAACACTGAAGCTTTCTTT. The resulting protein is CASIQGNTEAFF.